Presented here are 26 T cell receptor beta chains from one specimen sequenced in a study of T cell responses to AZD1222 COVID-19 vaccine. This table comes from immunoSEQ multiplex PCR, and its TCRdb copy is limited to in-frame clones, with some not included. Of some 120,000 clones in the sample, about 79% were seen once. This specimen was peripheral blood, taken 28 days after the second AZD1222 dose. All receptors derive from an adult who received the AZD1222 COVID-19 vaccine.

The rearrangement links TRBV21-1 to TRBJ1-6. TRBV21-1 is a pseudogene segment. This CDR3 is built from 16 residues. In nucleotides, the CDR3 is TGTGCCAGCAACCGGGCCTCGGGCCTCTATAATTCACCCCTCCACTTT. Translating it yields CASNRASGLYNSPLHF.

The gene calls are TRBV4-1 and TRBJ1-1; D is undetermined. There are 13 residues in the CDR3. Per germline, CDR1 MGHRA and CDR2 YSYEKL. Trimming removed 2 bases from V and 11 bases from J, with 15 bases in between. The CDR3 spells CASSQIKPVGAFF. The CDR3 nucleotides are TGCGCCAGCAGCCAAATAAAACCGGTGGGGGCTTTCTTT.

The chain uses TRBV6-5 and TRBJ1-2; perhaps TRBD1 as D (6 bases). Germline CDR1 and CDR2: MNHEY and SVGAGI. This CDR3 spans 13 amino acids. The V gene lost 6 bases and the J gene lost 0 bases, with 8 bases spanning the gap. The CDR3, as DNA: TGTGCCAGCAGGACAGGAGCTAACTATGGCTACACCTTC. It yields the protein CASRTGANYGYTF.

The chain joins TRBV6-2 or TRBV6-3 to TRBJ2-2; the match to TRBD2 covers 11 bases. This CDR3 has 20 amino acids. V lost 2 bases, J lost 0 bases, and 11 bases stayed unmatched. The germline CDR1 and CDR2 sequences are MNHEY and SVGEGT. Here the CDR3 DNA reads TGTGCCAGCAGTTACGAGGATAGCGGGGGGGCAAATACGAACACCGGGGAGCTGTTTTTT. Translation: CASSYEDSGGANTNTGELFF.

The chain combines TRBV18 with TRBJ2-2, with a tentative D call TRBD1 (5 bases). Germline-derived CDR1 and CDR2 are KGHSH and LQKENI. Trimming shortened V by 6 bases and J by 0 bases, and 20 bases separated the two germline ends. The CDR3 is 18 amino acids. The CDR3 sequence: CASSSPRGQGTNTGELFF. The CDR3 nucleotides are TGTGCCAGCTCCTCACCTAGGGGCCAGGGTACGAACACCGGGGAGCTGTTTTTT.

The CDR3 loop is CASRTGINQPQHF. CDR3 nucleotides: TGTGCCAGCAGAACAGGGATAAATCAGCCCCAGCATTTT. V and J are TRBV6-5 and TRBJ1-5; TRBD1 might be the D (6 bases). V lost 6 bases and J lost 4, with 10 bases in between. This CDR3 has 13 amino acids. CDR1 and CDR2 from the germline V gene are MNHEY and SVGAGI.

The CDR3 sequence is CASSPNPANTEAFF. The DNA of the CDR3 is TGTGCCAGCAGCCCTAACCCGGCTAACACTGAAGCTTTCTTT. V is TRBV9 and J is TRBJ1-1, with no clear D. V gave up 4 bases and J gave up 2 bases, with 12 bases separating them. The germline gives CDR1 SGDLS, CDR2 YYNGEE. The CDR3 is 14 residues long. The full variable domain, with the rest looked up from reference TRBV9 and TRBJ1-1, is DSGVTQTPKHLITATGQRVTLRCSPRSGDLSVYWYQQSLDQGLQFLIQYYNGEERAKGNILERFSAQQFPDLHSELNLSSLELGDSALYFCASSPNPANTEAFFGQGTRLTVV.

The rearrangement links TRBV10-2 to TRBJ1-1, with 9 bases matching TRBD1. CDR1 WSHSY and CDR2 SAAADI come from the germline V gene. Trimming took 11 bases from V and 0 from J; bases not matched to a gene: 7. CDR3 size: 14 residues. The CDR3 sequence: CAARTGVMNTEAFF. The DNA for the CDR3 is TGCGCCGCCCGGACAGGGGTAATGAACACTGAAGCTTTCTTT.

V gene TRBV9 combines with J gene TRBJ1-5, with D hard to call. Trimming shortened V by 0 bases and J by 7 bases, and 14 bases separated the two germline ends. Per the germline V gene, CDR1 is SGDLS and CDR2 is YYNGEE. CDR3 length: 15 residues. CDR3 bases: TGTGCCAGCAGCGTAGGGGTTGGGATGGACCAGCCCCAGCATTTT. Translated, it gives CASSVGVGMDQPQHF. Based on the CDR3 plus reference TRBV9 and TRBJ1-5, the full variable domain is DSGVTQTPKHLITATGQRVTLRCSPRSGDLSVYWYQQSLDQGLQFLIQYYNGEERAKGNILERFSAQQFPDLHSELNLSSLELGDSALYFCASSVGVGMDQPQHFGDGTRLSIL.

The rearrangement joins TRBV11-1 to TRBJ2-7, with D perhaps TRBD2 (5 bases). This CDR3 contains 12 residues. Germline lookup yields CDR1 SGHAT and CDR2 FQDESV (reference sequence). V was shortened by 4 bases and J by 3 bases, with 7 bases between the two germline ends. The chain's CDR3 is CASSYGVYEQYF. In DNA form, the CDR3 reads TGTGCCAGCAGCTACGGGGTCTACGAGCAGTACTTC.

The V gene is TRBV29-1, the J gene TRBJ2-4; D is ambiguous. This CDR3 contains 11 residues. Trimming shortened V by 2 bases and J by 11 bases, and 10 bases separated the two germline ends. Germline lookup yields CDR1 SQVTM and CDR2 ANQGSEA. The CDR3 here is CSVEQLSLQYF. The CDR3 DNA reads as TGCAGCGTTGAACAGCTTAGTCTTCAGTACTTC.

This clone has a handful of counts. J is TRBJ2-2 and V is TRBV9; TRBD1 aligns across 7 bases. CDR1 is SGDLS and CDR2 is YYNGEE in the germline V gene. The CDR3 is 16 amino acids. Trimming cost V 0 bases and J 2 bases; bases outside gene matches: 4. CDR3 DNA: TGTGCCAGCAGCGTAGGGGGACAGATTAACACCGGGGAGCTGTTTTTT. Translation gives CASSVGGQINTGELFF.

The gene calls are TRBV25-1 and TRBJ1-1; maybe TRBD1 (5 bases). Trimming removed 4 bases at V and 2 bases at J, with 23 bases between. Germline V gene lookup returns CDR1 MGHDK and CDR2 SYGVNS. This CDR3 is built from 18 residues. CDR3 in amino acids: CASSGGVAVRGGNTEAFF. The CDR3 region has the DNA TGTGCCAGCAGTGGGGGTGTGGCAGTACGGGGGGGAAACACTGAAGCTTTCTTT.

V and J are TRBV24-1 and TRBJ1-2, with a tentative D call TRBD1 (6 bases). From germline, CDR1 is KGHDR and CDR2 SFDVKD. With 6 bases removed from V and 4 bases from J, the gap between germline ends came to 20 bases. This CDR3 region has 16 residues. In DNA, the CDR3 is TGTGCCACCAGTACCGCCCGTACGACAGGAGTCTATGGCTACACCTTC. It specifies CATSTARTTGVYGYTF.

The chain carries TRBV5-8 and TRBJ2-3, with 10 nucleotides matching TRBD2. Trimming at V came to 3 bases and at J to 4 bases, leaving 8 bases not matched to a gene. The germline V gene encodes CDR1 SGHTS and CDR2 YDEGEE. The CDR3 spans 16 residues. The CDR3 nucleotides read TGTGCCAGCAGCTCCCAAGCGGGGGGGCCAGCAGATACGCAGTATTTT. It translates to CASSSQAGGPADTQYF.

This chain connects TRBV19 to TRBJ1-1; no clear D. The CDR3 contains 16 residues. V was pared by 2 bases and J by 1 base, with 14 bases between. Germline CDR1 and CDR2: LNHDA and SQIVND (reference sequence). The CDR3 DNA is TGTGCCAGTAGTATAATGGAGGCAGGACCGAACACTGAAGCTTTCTTT. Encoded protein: CASSIMEAGPNTEAFF.

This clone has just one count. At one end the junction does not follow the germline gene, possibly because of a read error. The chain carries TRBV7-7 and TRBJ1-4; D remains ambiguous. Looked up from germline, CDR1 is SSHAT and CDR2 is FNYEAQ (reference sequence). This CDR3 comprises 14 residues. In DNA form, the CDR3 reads TGTGCTAGCAGCTTAGGCAGCTTCAATGAAAAACTGTTTTTT. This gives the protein CASSLGSFNEKLFF.

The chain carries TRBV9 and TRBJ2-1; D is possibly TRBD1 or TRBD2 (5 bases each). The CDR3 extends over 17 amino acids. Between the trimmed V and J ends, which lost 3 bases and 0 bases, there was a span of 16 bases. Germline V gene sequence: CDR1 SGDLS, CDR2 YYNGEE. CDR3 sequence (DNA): TGTGCCAGCAGCGACCTCAGGGAGCCCAGCTCCTACAATGAGCAGTTCTTC. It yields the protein CASSDLREPSSYNEQFF.

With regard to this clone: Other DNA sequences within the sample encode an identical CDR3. The DNA for the CDR3 is TGTGCCAGCAGCCCTCAGGGGGAAAAACTGTTTTTT. This codes for CASSPQGEKLFF. The chain couples TRBV7-8 to TRBJ1-4, with a tentative D call TRBD1 (6 bases). The CDR3 has 12 amino acids. Per germline, CDR1 SGHVS and CDR2 FQNEAQ. The V and J ends lost 5 bases and 8 bases respectively, with 9 bases between them.

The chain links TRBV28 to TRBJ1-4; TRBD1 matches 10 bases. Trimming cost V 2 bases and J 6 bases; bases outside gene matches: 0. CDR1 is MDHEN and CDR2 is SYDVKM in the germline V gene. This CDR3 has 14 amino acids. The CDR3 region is CASSLGQGDEKLFF. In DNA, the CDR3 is TGTGCCAGCAGTTTAGGACAGGGGGATGAAAAACTGTTTTTT.

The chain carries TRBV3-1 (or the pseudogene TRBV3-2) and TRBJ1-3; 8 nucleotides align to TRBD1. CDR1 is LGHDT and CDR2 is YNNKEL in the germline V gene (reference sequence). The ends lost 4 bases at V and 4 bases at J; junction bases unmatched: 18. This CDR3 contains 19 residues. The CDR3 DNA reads TGTGCCAGCAGCCGCGGACGAACGTACGACAGGGGAATGGGAAACACCATATATTTT. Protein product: CASSRGRTYDRGMGNTIYF.

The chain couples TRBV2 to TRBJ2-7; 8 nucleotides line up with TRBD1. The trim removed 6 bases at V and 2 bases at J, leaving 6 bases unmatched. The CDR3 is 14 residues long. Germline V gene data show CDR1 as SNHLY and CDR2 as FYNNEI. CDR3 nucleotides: TGTGCCAGCAGGGGACAGGAGTTTACCTACGAGCAGTACTTC. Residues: CASRGQEFTYEQYF. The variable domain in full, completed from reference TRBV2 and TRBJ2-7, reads EPEVTQTPSHQVTQMGQEVILRCVPISNHLYFYWYRQILGQKVEFLVSFYNNEISEKSEIFDDQFSVERPDGSNFTLKIRSTKLEDSAMYFCASRGQEFTYEQYFGPGTRLTVT.

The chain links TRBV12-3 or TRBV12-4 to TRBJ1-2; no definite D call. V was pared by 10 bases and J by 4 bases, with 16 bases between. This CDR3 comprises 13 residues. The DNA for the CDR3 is TGTGCCATTCAGGATCACAATACCTATGGCTACACCTTC. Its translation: CAIQDHNTYGYTF.

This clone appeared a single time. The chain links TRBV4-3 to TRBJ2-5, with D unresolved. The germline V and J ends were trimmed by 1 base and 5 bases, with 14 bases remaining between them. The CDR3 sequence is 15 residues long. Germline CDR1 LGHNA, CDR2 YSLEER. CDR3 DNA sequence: TGCGCCAGCAGCCAAGTGGGGTTAGCTAGGGAGACCCAGTACTTC. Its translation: CASSQVGLARETQYF.

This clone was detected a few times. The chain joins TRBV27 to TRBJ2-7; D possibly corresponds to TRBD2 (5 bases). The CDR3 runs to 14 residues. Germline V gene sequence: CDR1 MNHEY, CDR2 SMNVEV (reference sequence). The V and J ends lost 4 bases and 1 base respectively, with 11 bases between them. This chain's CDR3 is CASSYRTGSYEQYF. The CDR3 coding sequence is TGTGCCAGCAGTTACCGGACGGGGTCCTACGAGCAGTACTTC.

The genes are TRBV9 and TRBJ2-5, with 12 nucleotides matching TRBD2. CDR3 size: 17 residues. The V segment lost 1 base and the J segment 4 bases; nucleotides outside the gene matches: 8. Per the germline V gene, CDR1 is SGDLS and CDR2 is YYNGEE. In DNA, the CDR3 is TGTGCCAGCAGCGTACTAGCGGGGGGGCCCTTAGGAGAGACCCAGTACTTC. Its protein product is CASSVLAGGPLGETQYF.